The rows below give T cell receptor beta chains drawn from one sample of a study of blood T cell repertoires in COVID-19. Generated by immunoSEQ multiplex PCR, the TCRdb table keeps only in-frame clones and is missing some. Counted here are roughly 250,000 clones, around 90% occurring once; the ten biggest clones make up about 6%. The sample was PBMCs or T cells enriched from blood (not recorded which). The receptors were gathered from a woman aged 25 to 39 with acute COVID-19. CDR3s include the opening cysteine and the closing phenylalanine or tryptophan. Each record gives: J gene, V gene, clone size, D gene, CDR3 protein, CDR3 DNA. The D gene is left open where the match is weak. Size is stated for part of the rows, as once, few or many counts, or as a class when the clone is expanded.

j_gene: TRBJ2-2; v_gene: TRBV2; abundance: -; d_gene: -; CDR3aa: CATVGAKRVTGELFF; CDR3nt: TGTGCCACCGTGGGGGCGAAGAGGGTCACCGGGGAGCTGTTTTTT
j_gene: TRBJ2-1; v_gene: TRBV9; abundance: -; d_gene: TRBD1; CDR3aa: CASSRDLRDRGDNEQFF; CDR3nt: TGTGCCAGCAGCCGCGACCTCCGGGACAGAGGGGACAATGAGCAGTTCTTC
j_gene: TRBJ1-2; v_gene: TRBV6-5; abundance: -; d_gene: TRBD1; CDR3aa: CASSSPGQGFGYTF; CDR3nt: TGTGCCAGCAGTTCTCCGGGACAGGGGTTTGGCTACACCTTC
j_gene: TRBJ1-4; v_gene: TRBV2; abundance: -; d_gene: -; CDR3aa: CASSGQIKLEKLFF; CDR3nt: TGTGCCAGCAGTGGACAAATCAAACTTGAAAAACTGTTTTTT
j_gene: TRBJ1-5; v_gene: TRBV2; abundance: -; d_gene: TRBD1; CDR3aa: CASSGDRVSNQPQHF; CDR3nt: TGTGCCAGCAGTGGAGACAGGGTTAGCAATCAGCCCCAGCATTTT
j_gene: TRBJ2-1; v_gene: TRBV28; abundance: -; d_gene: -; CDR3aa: CASRRGINNEQFF; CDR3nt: TGTGCCAGTCGCCGTGGCATCAACAATGAGCAGTTCTTC
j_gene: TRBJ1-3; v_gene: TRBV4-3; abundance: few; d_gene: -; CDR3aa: CASSQVTGGGGNTIYF; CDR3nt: TGCGCCAGCAGCCAAGTGACGGGGGGCGGTGGAAACACCATATATTTT
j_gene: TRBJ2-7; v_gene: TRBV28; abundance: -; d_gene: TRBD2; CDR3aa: CASIFSSGRASAEQYF; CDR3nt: TGTGCCAGCATCTTCTCTAGCGGGAGGGCCTCAGCCGAGCAGTACTTC
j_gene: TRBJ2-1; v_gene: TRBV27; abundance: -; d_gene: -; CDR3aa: CASSLPRRGSYNEQFF; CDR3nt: TGTGCCAGCAGCCTCCCCAGGAGGGGCTCCTACAATGAGCAGTTCTTC
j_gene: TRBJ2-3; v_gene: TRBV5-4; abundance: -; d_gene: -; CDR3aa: CASSLEGDTQYF; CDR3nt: TGTGCCAGCAGCTTAGAGGGAGATACGCAGTATTTT
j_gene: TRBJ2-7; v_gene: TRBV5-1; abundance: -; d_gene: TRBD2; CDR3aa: CASSLASGGGTSYEQYF; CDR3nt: TGCGCCAGCAGCTTAGCTAGCGGGGGGGGAACCTCCTACGAGCAGTACTTC
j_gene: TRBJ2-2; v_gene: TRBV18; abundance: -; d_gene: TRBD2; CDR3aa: CASSRTSLDTGELFF; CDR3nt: TGTGCCAGCTCGCGGACTAGTTTGGACACCGGGGAGCTGTTTTTT
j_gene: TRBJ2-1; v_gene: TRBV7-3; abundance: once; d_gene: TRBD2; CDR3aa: CASSPRLGLAGYNEQFF; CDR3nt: TGTGCCAGCAGCCCTCGACTCGGACTAGCGGGCTACAATGAGCAGTTCTTC
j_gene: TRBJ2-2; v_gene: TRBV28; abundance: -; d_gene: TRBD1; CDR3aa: CASRKRGTGEFTGELFF; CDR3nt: TGTGCCAGCAGGAAGAGGGGAACAGGGGAGTTCACCGGGGAGCTGTTTTTT